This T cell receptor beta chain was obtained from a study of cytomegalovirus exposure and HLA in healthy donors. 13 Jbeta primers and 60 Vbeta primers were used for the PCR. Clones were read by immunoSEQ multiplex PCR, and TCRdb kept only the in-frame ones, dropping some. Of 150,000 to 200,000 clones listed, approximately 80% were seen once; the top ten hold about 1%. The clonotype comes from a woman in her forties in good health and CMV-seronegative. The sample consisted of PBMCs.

This CDR3 is CARSAISYEQYF. The CDR3 DNA is TGTGCCAGAAGCGCCATCTCCTACGAGCAGTACTTC. V gene TRBV5-3 combines with J gene TRBJ2-5; D is uncertain. The assigned J gene may be wrong: the sequence end matches TRBJ2-7 better. TRBV5-3 is placed among ORFs of uncertain function. The CDR3 length is 12 residues.